The present TCR beta chain was sequenced within a study of post-analysis software for immune sequencing data. The overall study: Patients had relapsing-remitting, secondary progressive or progressive-relapsing multiple sclerosis; some lacked subtype.

Germline values: CDR1 DFQATT, CDR2 SNEGSKA (reference sequence). This CDR3 region has 16 residues. V gave up 0 bases and J gave up 3 bases, with 15 bases separating them. This clonotype was observed a handful of times. The target antigen is unknown. Findings and caveats of the study: Several TRBV segments occurring more often in patients than controls included TRBV5-6, TRBV5-1 and TRBV20-1. F measure grouped same-batch samples tightly together. Significantly lower normalized Chao1 diversity was found in patients with multiple sclerosis relative to controls.

Unique molecular identifiers featured in each of the TCR beta cDNA libraries. Yield was about 500,000 cDNA molecules from about 0.94 to 9.7 million T cells. A single record per CDR3 protein comes from TCRdb applying MiXCR to the PCR reads. The sample includes about 680,000 distinct CDR3 sequences, 59% of them seen just once. The chain is built from TRBV20-1 and TRBJ2-1; no clear D. The material sequenced was blood. The sequence came from a girl between 2 and 10 years old with multiple sclerosis. The CDR3 loop is CSAREQRPISYNEQFF. The CDR3 DNA follows: TGCAGTGCTAGAGAACAGAGACCCATCAGCTACAATGAGCAGTTCTTC.